The 22 T cell receptor beta chains given below trace back to one sample, sequenced in a study of blood T cell repertoires in COVID-19. Here immunoSEQ multiplex PCR was the method, and the copy in TCRdb shows in-frame clones only, minus some. Of approximately 70,000 clones in the sample, approximately 79% are singletons; the top ten hold roughly a tenth. The material sequenced was peripheral blood. The receptors originated from a woman aged 50 to 60 with acute or convalescent COVID-19.

Here the CDR3 DNA reads TGTGCCAGCCAAGGGACAGGGGATGGCTACACCTTC. Residues: CASQGTGDGYTF. The chain has TRBV7-9 and TRBJ1-2, with 10 bases identical to TRBD1. V gave up 8 bases and J gave up 6 bases; unmatched junction bases: 3. The CDR3 is made up of 12 amino acids. The V gene's germline CDR1 is SEHNR and CDR2 FQNEAQ (reference sequence).

The chain is built from TRBV6-5 and TRBJ2-1; D may be TRBD1 (6 bases). Germline V gives CDR1 MNHEY, CDR2 SVGAGI. This CDR3 has 12 residues. The V end was cut by 6 bases, the J end by 6 bases, with 9 bases between. This CDR3 reads CASRGAFNEQFF. The CDR3, as DNA: TGTGCCAGCAGGGGGGCATTCAATGAGCAGTTCTTC.

The chain couples TRBV4-3 to TRBJ1-2, with 7 positions matching TRBD1. The ends lost 0 bases at V and 8 bases at J; junction bases unmatched: 9. This CDR3 comprises 15 residues. Germline V lookup: CDR1 LGHNA, CDR2 YSLEER. The CDR3 nucleotides read TGCGCCAGCAGCCAAGAAAGAGAGGGGGCGGGCGGCTACACCTTC. Translation gives CASSQEREGAGGYTF.

V gene TRBV30 combines with J gene TRBJ1-4; a weak D match, TRBD1 (5 bases). This CDR3 is 14 amino acids long. Germline V gene sequence: CDR1 GTSNPN, CDR2 SVGIG (reference sequence). Deletions cut 7 bases from V and 0 bases from J, with 12 bases between. DNA for the CDR3: TGTGCCTTAGAAGACAGCCCAACTAATGAAAAACTGTTTTTT. Translation gives CALEDSPTNEKLFF.

This clone was detected a few times. This sequence joins TRBV6-5 and TRBJ1-1; 8 nucleotides line up with TRBD1. Trimming at V came to 6 bases and at J to 5 bases, leaving 5 bases not matched to a gene. The CDR3 is 13 residues long. From germline, CDR1 is MNHEY and CDR2 SVGAGI. DNA for the CDR3: TGTGCCAGCAGCTTAGGACAGGGAACTGAAGCTTTCTTT. Protein sequence: CASSLGQGTEAFF.

V and J are TRBV7-9 and TRBJ2-2; TRBD2 is a possible D gene (7 bases). V lost 5 bases and J 6 bases, leaving 19 bases between the germline ends. Germline V gene sequence: CDR1 SEHNR, CDR2 FQNEAQ (reference sequence). The CDR3 extends over 16 amino acids. Here the CDR3 DNA reads TGTGCCAGCAGCCCGGGGGGCGTCCTGGGTTCCGGGGAGCTGTTTTTT. It is translated as CASSPGGVLGSGELFF.

The gene calls are TRBV6-5 and TRBJ1-1, with D unclear. This CDR3 is 13 amino acids long. V was shortened by 0 bases and J by 1 base, with 3 bases between the two germline ends. From germline, CDR1 is MNHEY and CDR2 SVGAGI. The CDR3 is CASSYSQNTEAFF. The CDR3 nucleotides read TGTGCCAGCAGTTACTCCCAGAACACTGAAGCTTTCTTT.

This rearrangement joins TRBV7-2 to TRBJ1-5, with D perhaps matching TRBD1 (5 bases). V was trimmed by 8 bases and J by 4 bases, leaving 21 bases between them. The length of the CDR3 is 16 residues. The germline V gene encodes CDR1 SGHTA and CDR2 FQGNSA. The CDR3 region has the DNA TGTGCCAGCGGACCGGGGGGAGGGATTGAGAATCAGCCCCAGCATTTT. Its translation: CASGPGGGIENQPQHF.

The rearrangement joins TRBV2 to TRBJ2-7; tentative D call: TRBD1 (6 bases). Trimming shortened V by 2 bases and J by 2 bases, and 10 bases separated the two germline ends. The germline V gene has CDR1 SNHLY and CDR2 FYNNEI. The CDR3 loop spans 14 amino acids. The CDR3 loop is CASSEQGTTYEQYF. CDR3 coding DNA: TGTGCCAGCAGTGAACAGGGGACGACCTACGAGCAGTACTTC.

The chain links TRBV9 to TRBJ2-7; a possible D gene is TRBD1 (5 bases). Trimming stripped 0 bases from V and 0 bases from J, with 10 bases between. CDR1 is SGDLS and CDR2 is YYNGEE in the germline V gene. This CDR3 has 15 residues. The CDR3 loop reads CASSVGGTLSYEQYF. CDR3 DNA sequence: TGTGCCAGCAGCGTAGGGGGCACCCTCTCCTACGAGCAGTACTTC.

The chain joins TRBV30 to TRBJ1-3; a possible D gene is TRBD1 (5 bases). The CDR3 totals 14 residues. Trimming shortened V by 1 base and J by 5 bases, and 12 bases separated the two germline ends. Germline V gene sequence: CDR1 GTSNPN, CDR2 SVGIG (reference sequence). CDR3 region: CAWSATGTRNTIYF. CDR3 sequence (DNA): TGTGCCTGGAGTGCAACAGGAACAAGAAACACCATATATTTT.

The J gene is TRBJ1-1, the V gene TRBV4-2, with TRBD1 as a possible D gene (6 bases). V lost 0 bases to trimming and J lost 4 bases, with 18 bases between them. This CDR3 is built from 17 residues. Germline CDR1 and CDR2: LGHNA and YNFKEQ. This CDR3 reads CASSQDTQGFRITEAFF. The CDR3 bases are TGTGCCAGCAGCCAAGATACCCAGGGGTTTAGAATCACTGAAGCTTTCTTT.

V is TRBV4-1 and J is TRBJ2-1; D might be TRBD2 (6 bases). V was clipped by 4 bases and J by 6 bases, with 19 bases between them. Germline values: CDR1 MGHRA, CDR2 YSYEKL. The CDR3 covers 16 residues. CDR3 region: CASSPFGGGISNEQFF. CDR3 coding DNA: TGCGCCAGCAGCCCGTTCGGTGGCGGGATATCCAATGAGCAGTTCTTC.

The V call is TRBV30, the J call TRBJ1-1; D gene uncertain. The CDR3 consists of 14 residues. Germline assignment: CDR1 GTSNPN and CDR2 SVGIG (reference sequence). The V end lost 0 bases, the J end lost 1 base, and 9 bases lay between the germline ends. For the CDR3, the DNA is TGTGCCTGGAGTGTAACTCTAAAGAACACTGAAGCTTTCTTT. Its translation: CAWSVTLKNTEAFF. Using reference TRBV30 and TRBJ1-1 for the parts outside the CDR3, the full variable domain is SQTIHQWPATLVQPVGSPLSLECTVEGTSNPNLYWYRQAAGRGLQLLFYSVGIGQISSEVPQNLSASRPQDRQFILSSKKLLLSDSGFYLCAWSVTLKNTEAFFGQGTRLTVV.

V usage is TRBV14 and J usage is TRBJ2-3; possibly TRBD2 for D (6 bases). Trimming removed 4 bases at V and 2 bases at J, with 16 bases between. The CDR3 consists of 16 residues. Germline V gives CDR1 SGHDN, CDR2 FVKESK. The CDR3 protein is CASSLRLERFTDTQYF. As DNA, the CDR3 is TGTGCCAGCAGCCTCAGACTAGAGAGATTCACAGATACGCAGTATTTT.

This clone has only a few counts. The CDR3 loop is CASSSDSGTDTQYF. The DNA for the CDR3 is TGTGCCAGCAGCTCGGACAGTGGCACAGATACGCAGTATTTT. J is TRBJ2-3 and V is TRBV7-2; D may be TRBD1 (6 bases). Germline V gives CDR1 SGHTA, CDR2 FQGNSA. Trimming took off 4 bases at V and 1 base at J, with 9 bases between the two ends. The CDR3 is 14 amino acids.

This clone was counted between two and nine times. The chain carries TRBV4-2 and TRBJ2-6, with 9 nucleotides matching TRBD1. The CDR3 sequence is 18 residues long. In germline, CDR1 is LGHNA, CDR2 YNFKEQ. V was pared by 3 bases and J by 3 bases, with 9 bases of the junction left unmatched. This CDR3 reads CASSHDSGQGVGANVLTF. The CDR3 coding sequence is TGTGCCAGCAGCCATGACTCGGGACAGGGCGTTGGGGCCAACGTCCTGACTTTC.

This chain connects TRBV4-3 to TRBJ1-1; possible D gene TRBD1, 5 bases. The CDR3 spans 14 residues. V was pared by 1 base and J by 1 base, with 7 bases between. Germline V gene lookup returns CDR1 LGHNA and CDR2 YSLEER. As DNA, the CDR3 is TGCGCCAGCAGCCAAGGGACACAGAACACTGAAGCTTTCTTT. It codes for CASSQGTQNTEAFF.

The genes are TRBV6-2 or TRBV6-3 and TRBJ2-1, with D perhaps matching TRBD2 (5 bases). The germline V gene has CDR1 MNHEY and CDR2 SVGEGT. Trimming shortened V by 6 bases and J by 0 bases, and 15 bases separated the two germline ends. This CDR3 region has 16 residues. Here the CDR3 DNA reads TGTGCCAGCAGCCATGACTTACTAGGCTCCTACAATGAGCAGTTCTTC. Its protein product is CASSHDLLGSYNEQFF.

This chain connects TRBV30 to TRBJ1-6, with D possibly matching TRBD1 (5 bases). The length of the CDR3 is 15 residues. In germline, CDR1 is GTSNPN, CDR2 SVGIG (reference sequence). Trimming cost V 4 bases and J 0 bases, with 10 bases left between them. This chain's CDR3 is CAWTLGRSYNSPLHF. DNA of the CDR3: TGTGCCTGGACGTTGGGGCGCTCCTATAATTCACCCCTCCACTTT.

The chain employs TRBV6-2 or TRBV6-3 and TRBJ1-2; possible D gene TRBD1, 5 bases. The germline gives CDR1 MNHEY, CDR2 SVGEGT. The CDR3 is 14 amino acids. The V gene lost 5 bases and the J gene lost 7 bases, with 17 bases spanning the gap. This CDR3 reads CASSPGGPIFGYTF. CDR3 bases: TGTGCCAGCAGTCCGGGGGGTCCGATTTTTGGCTACACCTTC.

V and J are TRBV6-5 and TRBJ2-3; D remains ambiguous. In germline, CDR1 is MNHEY, CDR2 SVGAGI. V was trimmed by 4 bases and J by 6 bases, leaving 11 bases between them. This CDR3 contains 13 residues. The CDR3 nucleotides are TGTGCCAGCAGTTCCCAGGTGCTGGATACGCAGTATTTT. As protein: CASSSQVLDTQYF.